The T cell receptor (beta chain) described here comes from a study of blood T cell repertoires in COVID-19. The ends were cut back, 4 bases at V and 1 base at J, with 8 bases in the middle. The CDR3 is 13 amino acids. Libraries were prepared by immunoSEQ multiplex PCR; TCRdb keeps only in-frame clonotypes and omits some of them. The profile shows about 270,000 clones, roughly 79% of them singletons. Sequencing input: peripheral blood. The rearrangement links TRBV12-3 or TRBV12-4 to TRBJ2-7, with a weak D call TRBD1 (5 bases). The receptor's source is a woman aged 60 to 75 with active or convalescent COVID-19. Written as DNA, the CDR3 is TGTGCCAGCAGTTCTGCAGGGTCCTACGAGCAGTACTTC. This encodes CASSSAGSYEQYF.